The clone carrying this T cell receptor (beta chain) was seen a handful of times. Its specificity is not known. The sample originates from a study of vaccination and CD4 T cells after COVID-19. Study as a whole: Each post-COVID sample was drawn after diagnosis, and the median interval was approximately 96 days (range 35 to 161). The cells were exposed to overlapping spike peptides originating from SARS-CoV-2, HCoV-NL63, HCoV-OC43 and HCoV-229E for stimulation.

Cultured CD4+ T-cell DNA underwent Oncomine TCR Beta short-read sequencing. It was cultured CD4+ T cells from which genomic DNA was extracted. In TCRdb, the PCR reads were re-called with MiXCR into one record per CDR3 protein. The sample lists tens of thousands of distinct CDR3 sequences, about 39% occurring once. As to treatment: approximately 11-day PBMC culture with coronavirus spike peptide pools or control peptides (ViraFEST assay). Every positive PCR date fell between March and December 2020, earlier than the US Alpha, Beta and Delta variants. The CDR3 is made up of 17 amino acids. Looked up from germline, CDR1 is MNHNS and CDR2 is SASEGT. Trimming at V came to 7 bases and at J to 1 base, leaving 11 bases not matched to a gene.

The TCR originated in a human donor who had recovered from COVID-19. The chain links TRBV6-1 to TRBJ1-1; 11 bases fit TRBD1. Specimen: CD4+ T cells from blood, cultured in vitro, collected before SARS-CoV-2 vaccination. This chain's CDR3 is CASISGTGGFWNTEAFF. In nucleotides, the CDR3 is TGTGCCAGCATATCCGGGACAGGGGGGTTCTGGAACACTGAAGCTTTCTTT.